Many counts were recorded for the clone carrying this T cell receptor beta chain. From germline, CDR1 is SNHLY and CDR2 FYNNEI. This CDR3 has 20 residues. Trimming removed 6 bases from V and 2 bases from J; junction bases left unmatched: 16. Through Arm-PCR of CDR3 regions and iRepertoire HTBI primers, TCR beta libraries were built. TCRdb redid the calling of the multiplex PCR reads with MiXCR, one entry per CDR3 protein. The data contain more than 350,000 distinct CDR3 sequences, just under 15% of them singletons. Described time point: newly diagnosed GD, antithyroid drugs for less than 3 months. Researchers made the TCR library from RNA that was extracted from PBMCs. This record belongs to a study of regulatory T cells in long-lasting Graves disease. Separately, the same data were catalogued under a study of T cells in Graves' hyperthyroidism and ophthalmopathy. That paper states: A patient was excluded if there was uncontrolled infection, other autoimmune disease, pregnancy or lactation.

This receptor was obtained from a woman aged 30 to 39 with Graves disease. The sample here was peripheral blood mononuclear cells (PBMCs), taken at new diagnosis, from a patient treated with antithyroid drugs. The genes are TRBV2 and TRBJ2-5; 15 bases align to TRBD2. CDR3: CASRPRGLAGGRGRQETQYF. The DNA for the CDR3 is TGTGCCAGCAGGCCCAGGGGACTAGCGGGAGGAAGGGGTAGGCAAGAGACCCAGTACTTC. Full variable domain (rest looked up from reference TRBV2 and TRBJ2-5): EPEVTQTPSHQVTQMGQEVILRCVPISNHLYFYWYRQILGQKVEFLVSFYNNEISEKSEIFDDQFSVERPDGSNFTLKIRSTKLEDSAMYFCASRPRGLAGGRGRQETQYFGPGTRLLVL.